The present TCR beta chain was sequenced within a study of T-cell reconstitution after alpha-beta-depleted transplantation in children. Study-wide results and limits: At the one-year point after transplant, T-cell counts and TCRbeta diversity were found to come mostly from T cells that had been newly produced. Surviving recipient T cells and thymic progenitors underlay high day-60 TCRbeta diversity in some patients. At around two months after transplant, the alpha-beta T cells were reportedly derived from several hundred expanded clones that came from non-depleted graft cells.

Unique molecular identifiers were used to barcode this TCRbeta library. TCRdb itself ran the PCR reads through MiXCR, one entry per CDR3 protein. Among around 270,000 distinct CDR3 sequences listed, around 7.3% were seen once. Germline V gene data show CDR1 as LGHNA and CDR2 as YSLEER. This CDR3 contains 17 residues. This clonotype has ten or more counts. The antigen remains unidentified. A read error may produce the germline difference seen at one junction end. This chain connects TRBV4-3 to TRBJ1-6, with D possibly being TRBD1 (6 bases). This receptor was taken from a female patient aged 2-15 years who had a stem cell transplant for Fanconi anemia, so the T cells may come from the graft donor. The specimen was peripheral blood, collected 360 days after TCRalphabeta/CD19-depleted stem cell transplant. CDR3 in DNA: TGCGCCAGCAGCCAAGATGTTTCGGACAGAGGGTATTCAACCCTCCACTTT. It encodes CASSQDVSDRGYSTLHF.